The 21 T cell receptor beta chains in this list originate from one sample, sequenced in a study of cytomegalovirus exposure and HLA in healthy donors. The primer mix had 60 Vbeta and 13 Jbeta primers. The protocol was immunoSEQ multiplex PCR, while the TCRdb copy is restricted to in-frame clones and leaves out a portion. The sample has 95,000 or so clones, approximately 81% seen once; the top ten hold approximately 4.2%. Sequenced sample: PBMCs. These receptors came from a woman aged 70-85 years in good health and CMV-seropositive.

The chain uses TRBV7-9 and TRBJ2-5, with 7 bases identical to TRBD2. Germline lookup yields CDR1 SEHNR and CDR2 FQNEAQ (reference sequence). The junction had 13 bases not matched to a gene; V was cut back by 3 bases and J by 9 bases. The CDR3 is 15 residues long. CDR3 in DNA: TGTGCCAGCAGCTTTCGAACGGGAGGACTTGCGTCCCAGTACTTC. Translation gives CASSFRTGGLASQYF.

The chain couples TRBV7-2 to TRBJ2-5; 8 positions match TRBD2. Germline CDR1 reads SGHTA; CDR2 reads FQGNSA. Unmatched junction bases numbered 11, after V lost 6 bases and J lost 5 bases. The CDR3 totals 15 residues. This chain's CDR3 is CASSIGAGGWETQYF. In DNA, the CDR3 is TGTGCCAGCAGTATAGGGGCGGGAGGTTGGGAGACCCAGTACTTC.

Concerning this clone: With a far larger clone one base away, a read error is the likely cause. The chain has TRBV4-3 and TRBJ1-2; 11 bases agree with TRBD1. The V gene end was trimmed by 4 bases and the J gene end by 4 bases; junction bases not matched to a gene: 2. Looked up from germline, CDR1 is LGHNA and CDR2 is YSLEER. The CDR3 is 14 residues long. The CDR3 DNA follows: TGCGCCAGCAGCCTAGGGACAGGGGGCTATGGCTACACCTTC. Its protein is CASSLGTGGYGYTF.

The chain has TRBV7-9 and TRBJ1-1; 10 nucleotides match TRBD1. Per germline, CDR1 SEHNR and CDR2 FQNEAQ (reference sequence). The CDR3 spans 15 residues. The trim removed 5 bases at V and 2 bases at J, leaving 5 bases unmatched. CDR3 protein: CASSRGQGINTEAFF. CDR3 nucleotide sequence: TGTGCCAGCAGCCGGGGACAGGGGATCAACACTGAAGCTTTCTTT.

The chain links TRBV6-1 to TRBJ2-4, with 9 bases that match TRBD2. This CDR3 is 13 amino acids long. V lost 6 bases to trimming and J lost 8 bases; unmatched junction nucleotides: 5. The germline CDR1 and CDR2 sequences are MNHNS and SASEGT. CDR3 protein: CASRAGGPDIQYF. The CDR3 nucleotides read TGTGCCAGCAGGGCGGGAGGGCCAGACATTCAGTACTTC.

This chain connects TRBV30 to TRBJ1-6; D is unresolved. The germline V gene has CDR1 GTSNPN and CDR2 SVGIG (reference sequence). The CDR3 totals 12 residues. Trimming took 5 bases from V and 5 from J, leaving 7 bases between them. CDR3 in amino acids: CAWVRDNSPLHF. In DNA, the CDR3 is TGTGCCTGGGTCCGGGATAATTCACCCCTCCACTTT.

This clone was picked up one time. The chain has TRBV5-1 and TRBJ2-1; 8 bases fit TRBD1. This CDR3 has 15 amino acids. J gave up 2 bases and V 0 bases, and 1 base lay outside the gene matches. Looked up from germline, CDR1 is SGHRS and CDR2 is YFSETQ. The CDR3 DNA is TGCGCCAGCAGCTTGGGGGGACAGGCCTACAATGAGCAGTTCTTC. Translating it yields CASSLGGQAYNEQFF.

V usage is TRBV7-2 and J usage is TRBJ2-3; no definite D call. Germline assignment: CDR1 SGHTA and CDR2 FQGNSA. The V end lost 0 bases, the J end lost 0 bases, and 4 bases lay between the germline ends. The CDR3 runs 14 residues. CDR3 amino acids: CASSLAHSTDTQYF. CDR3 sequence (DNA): TGTGCCAGCAGCTTAGCACACAGCACAGATACGCAGTATTTT. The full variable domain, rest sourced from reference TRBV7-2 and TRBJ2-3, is GAGVSQSPSNKVTEKGKDVELRCDPISGHTALYWYRQSLGQGLEFLIYFQGNSAPDKSGLPSDRFSAERTGGSVSTLTIQRTQQEDSAVYLCASSLAHSTDTQYFGPGTRLTVL.

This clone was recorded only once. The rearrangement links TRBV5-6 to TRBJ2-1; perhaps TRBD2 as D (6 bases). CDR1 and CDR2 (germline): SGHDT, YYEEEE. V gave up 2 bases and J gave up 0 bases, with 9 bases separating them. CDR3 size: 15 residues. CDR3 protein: CASSLAGFSYNEQFF. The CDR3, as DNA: TGTGCCAGCAGCTTAGCGGGCTTCTCCTACAATGAGCAGTTCTTC.

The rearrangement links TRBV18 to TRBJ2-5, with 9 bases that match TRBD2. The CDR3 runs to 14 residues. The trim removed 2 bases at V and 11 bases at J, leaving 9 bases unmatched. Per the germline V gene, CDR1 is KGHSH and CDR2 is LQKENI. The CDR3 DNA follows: TGTGCCAGCTCACCAATGCGGGAGGGCCAATCTCAGTACTTC. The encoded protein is CASSPMREGQSQYF.

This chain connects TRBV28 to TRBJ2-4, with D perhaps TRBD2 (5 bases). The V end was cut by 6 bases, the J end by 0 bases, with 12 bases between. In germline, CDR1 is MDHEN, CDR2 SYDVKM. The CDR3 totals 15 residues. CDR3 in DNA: TGTGCCAGCAGCCTAAGCGGTGGAGCCAAAAACATTCAGTACTTC. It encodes CASSLSGGAKNIQYF.

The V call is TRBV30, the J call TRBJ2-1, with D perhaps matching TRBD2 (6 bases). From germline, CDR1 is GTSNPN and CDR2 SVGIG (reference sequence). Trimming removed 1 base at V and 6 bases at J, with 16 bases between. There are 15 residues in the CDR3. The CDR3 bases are TGTGCCTGGAGTGGAGCGGGTCTGTCCATCAATGAGCAGTTCTTC. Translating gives CAWSGAGLSINEQFF.

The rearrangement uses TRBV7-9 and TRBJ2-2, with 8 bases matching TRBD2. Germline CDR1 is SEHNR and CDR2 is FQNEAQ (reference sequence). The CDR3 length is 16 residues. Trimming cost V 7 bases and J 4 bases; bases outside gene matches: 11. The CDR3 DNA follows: TGTGCCAGCACCTTGGACGCGACTAGCGCCACCGGGGAGCTGTTTTTT. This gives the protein CASTLDATSATGELFF.

As DNA, the CDR3 is TGTGCCAGCCGCGGGACAGGGTCCGGGGAGCTGTTTTTT. Translated, it gives CASRGTGSGELFF. This chain connects TRBV11-3 to TRBJ2-2; 9 bases align to TRBD1. The CDR3 length is 13 residues. J lost 6 bases, V lost 8 bases, and 4 bases had no gene match. In germline, CDR1 is SGHNT, CDR2 YENEEA.

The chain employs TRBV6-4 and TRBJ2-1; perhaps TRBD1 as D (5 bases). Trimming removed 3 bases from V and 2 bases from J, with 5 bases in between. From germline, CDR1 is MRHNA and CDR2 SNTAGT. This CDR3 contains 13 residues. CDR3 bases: TGTGCCAGCAGTGAGGACACCTACAATGAGCAGTTCTTC. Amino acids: CASSEDTYNEQFF.

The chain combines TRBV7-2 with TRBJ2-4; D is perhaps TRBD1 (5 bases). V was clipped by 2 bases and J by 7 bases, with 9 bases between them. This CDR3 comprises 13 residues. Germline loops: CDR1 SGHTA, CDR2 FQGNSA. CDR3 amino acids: CASSLLQGNIQYF. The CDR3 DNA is TGTGCCAGCAGCTTATTGCAGGGTAACATTCAGTACTTC.

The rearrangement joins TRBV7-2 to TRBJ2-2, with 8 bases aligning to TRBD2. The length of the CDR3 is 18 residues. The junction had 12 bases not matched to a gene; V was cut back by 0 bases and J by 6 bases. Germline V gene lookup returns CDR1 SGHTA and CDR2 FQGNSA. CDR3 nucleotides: TGTGCCAGCAGCTTAGCGCCGGTGACGGGAGGGGCCCCCGGGGAGCTGTTTTTT. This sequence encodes CASSLAPVTGGAPGELFF.

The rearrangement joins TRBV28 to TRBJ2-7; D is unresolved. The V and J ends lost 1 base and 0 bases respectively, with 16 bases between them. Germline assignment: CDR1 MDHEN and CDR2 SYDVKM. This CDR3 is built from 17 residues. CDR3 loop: CASSLSADSPVSYEQYF. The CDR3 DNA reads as TGTGCCAGCAGTTTATCGGCGGATAGCCCTGTCTCCTACGAGCAGTACTTC. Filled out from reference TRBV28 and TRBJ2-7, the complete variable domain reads DVKVTQSSRYLVKRTGEKVFLECVQDMDHENMFWYRQDPGLGLRLIYFSYDVKMKEKGDIPEGYSVSREKKERFSLILESASTNQTSMYLCASSLSADSPVSYEQYFGPGTRLTVT.

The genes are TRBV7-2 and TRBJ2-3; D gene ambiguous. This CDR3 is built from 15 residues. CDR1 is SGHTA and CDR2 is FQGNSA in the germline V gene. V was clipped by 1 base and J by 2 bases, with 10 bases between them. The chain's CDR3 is CASSLDGQVTDTQYF. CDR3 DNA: TGTGCCAGCAGCTTAGACGGCCAGGTCACAGATACGCAGTATTTT.

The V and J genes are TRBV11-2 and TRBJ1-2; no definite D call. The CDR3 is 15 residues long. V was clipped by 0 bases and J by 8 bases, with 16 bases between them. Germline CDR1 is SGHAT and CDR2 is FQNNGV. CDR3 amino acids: CASSLDRGGQRGYTF. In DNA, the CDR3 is TGTGCCAGCAGCTTAGATCGGGGAGGCCAAAGGGGCTACACCTTC.

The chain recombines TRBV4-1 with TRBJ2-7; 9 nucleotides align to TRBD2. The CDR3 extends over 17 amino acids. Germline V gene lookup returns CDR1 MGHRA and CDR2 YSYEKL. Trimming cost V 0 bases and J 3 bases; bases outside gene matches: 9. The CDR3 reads CASSQERPSGIFYEQYF. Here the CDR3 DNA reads TGCGCCAGCAGCCAAGAAAGGCCTAGCGGGATATTCTACGAGCAGTACTTC.